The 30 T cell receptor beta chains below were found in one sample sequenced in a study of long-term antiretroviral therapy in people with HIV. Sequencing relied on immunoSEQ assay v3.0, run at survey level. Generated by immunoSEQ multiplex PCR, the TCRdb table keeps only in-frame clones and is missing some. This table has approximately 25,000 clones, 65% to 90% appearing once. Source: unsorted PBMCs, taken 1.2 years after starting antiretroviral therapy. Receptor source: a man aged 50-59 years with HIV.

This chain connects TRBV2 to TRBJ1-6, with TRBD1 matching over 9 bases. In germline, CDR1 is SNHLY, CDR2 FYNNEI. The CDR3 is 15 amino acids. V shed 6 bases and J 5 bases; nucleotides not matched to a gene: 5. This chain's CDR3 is CASSAGTGNNSPLHF. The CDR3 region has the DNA TGTGCCAGCAGCGCCGGGACAGGGAATAATTCACCCCTCCACTTT.

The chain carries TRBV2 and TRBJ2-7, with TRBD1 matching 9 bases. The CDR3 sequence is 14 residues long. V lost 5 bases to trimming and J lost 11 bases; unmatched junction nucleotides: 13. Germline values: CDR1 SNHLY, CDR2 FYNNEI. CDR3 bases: TGTGCCAGCAGTTCCGGGACAGGGTCCTACGGGGAGTACTTC. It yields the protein CASSSGTGSYGEYF.

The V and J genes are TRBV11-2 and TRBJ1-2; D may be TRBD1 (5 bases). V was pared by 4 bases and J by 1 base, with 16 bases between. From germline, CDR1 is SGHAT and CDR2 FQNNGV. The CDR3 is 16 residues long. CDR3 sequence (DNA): TGTGCCAGCAGCTCCGGGGGGGGGTGGATTAACTATGGCTACACCTTC. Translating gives CASSSGGGWINYGYTF.

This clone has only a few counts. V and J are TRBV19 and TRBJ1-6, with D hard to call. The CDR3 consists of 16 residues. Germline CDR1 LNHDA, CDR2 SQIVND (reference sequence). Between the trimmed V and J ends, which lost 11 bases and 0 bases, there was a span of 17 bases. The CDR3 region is CASKEGRSSYNSPLHF. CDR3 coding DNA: TGTGCCTCCAAGGAAGGTCGGAGCTCCTATAATTCACCCCTCCACTTT.

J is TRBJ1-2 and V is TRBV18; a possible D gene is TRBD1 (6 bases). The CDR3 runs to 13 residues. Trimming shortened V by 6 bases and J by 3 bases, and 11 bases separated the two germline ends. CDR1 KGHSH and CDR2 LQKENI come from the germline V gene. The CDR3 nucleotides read TGTGCCAGCTCCCAGGGGTTGGACTATGGCTACACCTTC. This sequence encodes CASSQGLDYGYTF.

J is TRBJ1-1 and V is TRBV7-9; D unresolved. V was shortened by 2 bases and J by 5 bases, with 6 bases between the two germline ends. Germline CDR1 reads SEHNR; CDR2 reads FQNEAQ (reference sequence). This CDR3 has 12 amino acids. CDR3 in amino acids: CASSLLGTEAFF. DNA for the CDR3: TGTGCCAGCAGCTTACTGGGAACTGAAGCTTTCTTT.

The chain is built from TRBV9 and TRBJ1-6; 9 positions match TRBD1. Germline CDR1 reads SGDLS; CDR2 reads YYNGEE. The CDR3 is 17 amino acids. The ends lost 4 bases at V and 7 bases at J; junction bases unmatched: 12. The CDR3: CASSPGTGKWVNSPLHF. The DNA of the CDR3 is TGTGCCAGCAGCCCCGGGACAGGGAAATGGGTAAATTCACCCCTCCACTTT. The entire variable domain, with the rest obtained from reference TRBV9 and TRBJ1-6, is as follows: DSGVTQTPKHLITATGQRVTLRCSPRSGDLSVYWYQQSLDQGLQFLIQYYNGEERAKGNILERFSAQQFPDLHSELNLSSLELGDSALYFCASSPGTGKWVNSPLHFGNGTRLTVT.

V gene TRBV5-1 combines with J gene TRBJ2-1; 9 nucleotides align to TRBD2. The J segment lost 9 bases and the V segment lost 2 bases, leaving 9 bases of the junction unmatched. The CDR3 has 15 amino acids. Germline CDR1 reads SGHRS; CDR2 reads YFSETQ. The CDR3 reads CASSFSSGVGIEQFF. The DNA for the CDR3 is TGCGCCAGCAGCTTCTCTAGCGGGGTAGGAATTGAGCAGTTCTTC. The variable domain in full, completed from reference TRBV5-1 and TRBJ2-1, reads KAGVTQTPRYLIKTRGQQVTLSCSPISGHRSVSWYQQTPGQGLQFLFEYFSETQRNKGNFPGRFSGRQFSNSRSEMNVSTLELGDSALYLCASSFSSGVGIEQFFGPGTRLTVL.

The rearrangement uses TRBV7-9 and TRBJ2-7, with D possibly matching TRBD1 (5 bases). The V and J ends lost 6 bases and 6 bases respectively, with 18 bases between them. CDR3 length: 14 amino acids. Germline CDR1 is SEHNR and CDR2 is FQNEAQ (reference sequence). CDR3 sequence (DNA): TGTGCCAGCAGTCCAGGGTCAAAGGTGGGCGAGCAGTACTTC. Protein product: CASSPGSKVGEQYF.

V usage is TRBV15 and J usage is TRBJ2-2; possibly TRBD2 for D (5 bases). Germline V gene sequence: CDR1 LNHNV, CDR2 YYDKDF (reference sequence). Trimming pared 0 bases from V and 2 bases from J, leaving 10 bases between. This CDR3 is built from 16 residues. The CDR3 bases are TGTGCCACCAGCAGAGAGCCCGGGGTAAACACCGGGGAGCTGTTTTTT. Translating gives CATSREPGVNTGELFF.

The CDR3, as DNA: TGTGCCAGCACCTCCCGGGACAGCTATGGCTACACCTTC. It translates to CASTSRDSYGYTF. The rearrangement joins TRBV11-2 to TRBJ1-2, with 7 positions matching TRBD1. CDR1 SGHAT and CDR2 FQNNGV come from the germline V gene. This CDR3 is 13 amino acids long. After removal of 7 bases from V and 4 bases from J, the junction contained 6 bases not matched to a gene.

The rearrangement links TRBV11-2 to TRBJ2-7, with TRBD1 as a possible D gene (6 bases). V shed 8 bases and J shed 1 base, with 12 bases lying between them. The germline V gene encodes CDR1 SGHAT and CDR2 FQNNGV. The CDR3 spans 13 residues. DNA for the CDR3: TGTGCCAGCGATCCGGGACATTCCTACGAGCAGTACTTC. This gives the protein CASDPGHSYEQYF.

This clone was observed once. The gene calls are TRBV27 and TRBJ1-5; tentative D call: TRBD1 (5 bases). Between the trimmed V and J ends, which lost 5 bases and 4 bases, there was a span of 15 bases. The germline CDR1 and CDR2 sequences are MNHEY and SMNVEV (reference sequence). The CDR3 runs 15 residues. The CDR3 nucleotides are TGTGCCAGCAGTGGGGGGGACTTTAGGAATCAGCCCCAGCATTTT. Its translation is CASSGGDFRNQPQHF.

In nucleotides, the CDR3 is TGCGCCAGCAGCCAACAGGGTGACTATGGCTACACCTTC. Encoded protein: CASSQQGDYGYTF. J is TRBJ1-2 and V is TRBV5-1; a possible D gene is TRBD1 (6 bases). Trimming took 4 bases from V and 3 from J, leaving 10 bases between them. Per germline, CDR1 SGHRS and CDR2 YFSETQ. The CDR3 covers 13 residues.

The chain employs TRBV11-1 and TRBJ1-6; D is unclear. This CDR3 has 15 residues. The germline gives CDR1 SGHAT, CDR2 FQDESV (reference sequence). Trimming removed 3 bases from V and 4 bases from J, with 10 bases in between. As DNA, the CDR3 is TGTGCCAGCAGCTTCGGACGGGCTTATAATTCACCCCTCCACTTT. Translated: CASSFGRAYNSPLHF.

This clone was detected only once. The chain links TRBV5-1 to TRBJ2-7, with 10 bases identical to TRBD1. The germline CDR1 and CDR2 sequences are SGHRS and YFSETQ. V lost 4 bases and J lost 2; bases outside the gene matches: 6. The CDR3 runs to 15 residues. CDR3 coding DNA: TGCGCCAGCAGCCCGGGACAGGGGATCCCCTACGAGCAGTACTTC. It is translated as CASSPGQGIPYEQYF.

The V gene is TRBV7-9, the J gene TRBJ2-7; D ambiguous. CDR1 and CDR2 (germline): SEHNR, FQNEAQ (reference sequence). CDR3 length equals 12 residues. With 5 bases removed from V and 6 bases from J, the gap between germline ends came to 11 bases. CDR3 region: CASSPDVTEQYF. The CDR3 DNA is TGTGCCAGCAGCCCGGATGTGACCGAGCAGTACTTC. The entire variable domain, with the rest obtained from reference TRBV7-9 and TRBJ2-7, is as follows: DTGVSQNPRHKITKRGQNVTFRCDPISEHNRLYWYRQTLGQGPEFLTYFQNEAQLEKSRLLSDRFSAERPKGSFSTLEIQRTEQGDSAMYLCASSPDVTEQYFGPGTRLTVT.

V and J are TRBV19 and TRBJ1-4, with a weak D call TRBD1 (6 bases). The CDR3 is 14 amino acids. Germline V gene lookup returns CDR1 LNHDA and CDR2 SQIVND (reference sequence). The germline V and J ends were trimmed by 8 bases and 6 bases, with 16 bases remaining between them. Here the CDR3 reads CASSRGDGDEKLFF. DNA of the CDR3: TGTGCCAGTTCAAGGGGGGATGGCGATGAAAAACTGTTTTTT.

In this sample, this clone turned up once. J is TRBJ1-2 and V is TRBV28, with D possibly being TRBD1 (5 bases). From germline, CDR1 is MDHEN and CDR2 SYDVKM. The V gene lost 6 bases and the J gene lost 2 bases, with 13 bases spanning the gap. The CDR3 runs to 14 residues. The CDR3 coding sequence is TGTGCCAGCAGACCCGGGGGGTTCAACTATGGCTACACCTTC. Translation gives CASRPGGFNYGYTF.

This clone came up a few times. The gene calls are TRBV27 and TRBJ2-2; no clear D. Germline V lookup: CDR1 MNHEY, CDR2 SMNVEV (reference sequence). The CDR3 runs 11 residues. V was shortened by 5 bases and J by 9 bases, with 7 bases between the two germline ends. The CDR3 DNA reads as TGTGCCAGCAGTAATCTCCGGGAGCTGTTTTTT. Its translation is CASSNLRELFF.

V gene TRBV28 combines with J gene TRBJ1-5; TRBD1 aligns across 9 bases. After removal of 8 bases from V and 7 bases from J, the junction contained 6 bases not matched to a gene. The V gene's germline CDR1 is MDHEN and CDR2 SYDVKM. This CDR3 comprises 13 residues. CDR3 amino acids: CASGGQGNQPQHF. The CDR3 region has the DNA TGTGCCAGCGGCGGACAGGGGAACCAGCCCCAGCATTTT.

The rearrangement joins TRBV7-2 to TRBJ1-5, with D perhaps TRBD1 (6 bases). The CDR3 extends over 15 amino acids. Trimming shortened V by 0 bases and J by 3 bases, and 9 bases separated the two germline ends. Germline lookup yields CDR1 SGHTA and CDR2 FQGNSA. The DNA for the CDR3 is TGTGCCAGCAGCTTAGCCGGGACATACAATCAGCCCCAGCATTTT. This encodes CASSLAGTYNQPQHF. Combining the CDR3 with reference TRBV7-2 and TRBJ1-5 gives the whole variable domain GAGVSQSPSNKVTEKGKDVELRCDPISGHTALYWYRQSLGQGLEFLIYFQGNSAPDKSGLPSDRFSAERTGGSVSTLTIQRTQQEDSAVYLCASSLAGTYNQPQHFGDGTRLSIL.

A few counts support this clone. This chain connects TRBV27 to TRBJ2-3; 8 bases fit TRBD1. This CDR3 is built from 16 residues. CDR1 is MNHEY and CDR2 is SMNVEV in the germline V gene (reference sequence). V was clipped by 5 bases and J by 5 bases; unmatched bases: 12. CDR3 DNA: TGTGCCAGCAGTCTTACCCAGGGGGCGGGTCAAGATACGCAGTATTTT. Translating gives CASSLTQGAGQDTQYF.

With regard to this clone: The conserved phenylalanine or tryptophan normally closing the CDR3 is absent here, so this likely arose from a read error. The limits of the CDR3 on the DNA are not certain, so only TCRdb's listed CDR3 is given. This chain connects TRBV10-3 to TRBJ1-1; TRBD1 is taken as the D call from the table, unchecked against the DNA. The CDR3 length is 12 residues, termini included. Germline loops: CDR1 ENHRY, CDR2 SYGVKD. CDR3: CAISEFVESGTR.

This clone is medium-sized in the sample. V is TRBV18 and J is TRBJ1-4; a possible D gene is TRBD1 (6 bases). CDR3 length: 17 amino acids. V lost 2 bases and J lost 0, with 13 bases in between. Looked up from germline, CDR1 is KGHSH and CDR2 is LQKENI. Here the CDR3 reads CASSPAMQGTTNEKLFF. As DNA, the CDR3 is TGTGCCAGCTCACCAGCAATGCAGGGGACAACTAATGAAAAACTGTTTTTT.

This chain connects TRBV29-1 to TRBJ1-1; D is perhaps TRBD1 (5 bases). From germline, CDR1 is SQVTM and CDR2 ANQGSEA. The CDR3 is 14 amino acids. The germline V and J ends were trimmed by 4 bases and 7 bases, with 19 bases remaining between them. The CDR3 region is CSVAGTAVDREAFF. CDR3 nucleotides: TGCAGCGTTGCAGGGACCGCCGTGGACCGTGAAGCTTTCTTT. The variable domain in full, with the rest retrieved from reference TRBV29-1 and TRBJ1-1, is SAVISQKPSRDICQRGTSLTIQCQVDSQVTMMFWYRQQPGQSLTLIATANQGSEATYESGFVIDKFPISRPNLTFSTLTVSNMSPEDSSIYLCSVAGTAVDREAFFGQGTRLTVV.

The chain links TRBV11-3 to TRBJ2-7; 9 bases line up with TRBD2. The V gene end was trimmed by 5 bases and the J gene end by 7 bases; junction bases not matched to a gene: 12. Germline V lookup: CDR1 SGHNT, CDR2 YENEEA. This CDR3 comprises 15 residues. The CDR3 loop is CASSASRGGPREQYF. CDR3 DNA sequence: TGTGCCAGCAGCGCCTCGCGGGGGGGGCCTCGTGAGCAGTACTTC.

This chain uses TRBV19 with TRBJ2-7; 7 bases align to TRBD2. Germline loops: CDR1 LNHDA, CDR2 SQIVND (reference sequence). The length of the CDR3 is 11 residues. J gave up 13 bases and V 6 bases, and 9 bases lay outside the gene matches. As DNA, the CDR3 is TGTGCCAGTAGAAATCGGGGGGAAGTCTACTTC. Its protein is CASRNRGEVYF.

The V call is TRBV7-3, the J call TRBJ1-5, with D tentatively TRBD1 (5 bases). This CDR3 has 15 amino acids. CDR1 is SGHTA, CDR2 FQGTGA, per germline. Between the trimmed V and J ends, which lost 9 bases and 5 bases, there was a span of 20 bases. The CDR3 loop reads CARRAGRKGDQPQHF. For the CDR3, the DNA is TGTGCCAGGAGGGCGGGGCGTAAAGGGGATCAGCCCCAGCATTTT.

The CDR3 is CASSFFLGELFF. For the CDR3, the DNA is TGTGCCAGCAGCTTCTTTCTCGGGGAGCTGTTTTTT. The rearrangement uses TRBV5-6 and TRBJ2-2; no reliable D call. Trimming left V 2 bases short and J 7 bases short, with 6 bases between. CDR1 SGHDT and CDR2 YYEEEE come from the germline V gene. This CDR3 contains 12 residues.